These 21 T cell receptor beta chains share one sample of origin, sequenced in a study of glioma-infiltrating T cells after dendritic cell vaccination. As to time point: after dendritic cell vaccination, including at tumor progression/relapse. Here immunoSEQ multiplex PCR was the method, and the copy in TCRdb shows in-frame clones only, minus some. Here the sample spans around 87,000 clones, roughly 80% being singletons. Material: blood, obtained after dendritic cell vaccination. These receptors were obtained from a human donor with glioblastoma.

This clone has only one observation. The V call is TRBV9, the J call TRBJ2-3; TRBD2 matches 8 bases. The germline gives CDR1 SGDLS, CDR2 YYNGEE. Germline trimming cut 1 base from V and 6 bases from J; bases unmatched to any gene: 4. The CDR3 extends over 14 amino acids. DNA for the CDR3: TGTGCCAGCAGCGTAAACGGGGGGGCTGATACGCAGTATTTT. This encodes CASSVNGGADTQYF.

The chain employs TRBV5-1 and TRBJ2-6, with a tentative D call TRBD1 (6 bases). V was pared by 1 base and J by 1 base, with 15 bases between. The CDR3 sequence is 18 residues long. Germline V gene lookup returns CDR1 SGHRS and CDR2 YFSETQ. CDR3 DNA: TGCGCCAGCAGCTTGTTGGGGGCGGCGAATTCTGGGGCCAACGTCCTGACTTTC. Its protein is CASSLLGAANSGANVLTF.

This clone has only a few counts. The chain combines TRBV10-3 with TRBJ2-7; tentative D call: TRBD2 (6 bases). V lost 0 bases and J lost 1, with 10 bases in between. Germline lookup yields CDR1 ENHRY and CDR2 SYGVKD. The CDR3 length is 15 residues. The CDR3 region is CAISESGGKSYEQYF. The CDR3 region has the DNA TGTGCCATCAGTGAGTCGGGCGGGAAGTCCTACGAGCAGTACTTC.

This clone was observed once. V gene TRBV18 combines with J gene TRBJ2-3; 8 bases fit TRBD1. V shed 3 bases, J shed 4 bases, and the junction held 3 bases outside the gene matches. The CDR3 consists of 14 residues. Germline-derived CDR1 and CDR2 are KGHSH and LQKENI. The CDR3: CASSPGQGADTQYF. In DNA, the CDR3 is TGTGCCAGCTCACCCGGACAGGGAGCAGATACGCAGTATTTT.

This chain uses TRBV6-1 with TRBJ1-1; weak D call: TRBD1 (5 bases). V lost 3 bases to trimming and J lost 5 bases, with 10 bases between them. Germline V gene data show CDR1 as MNHNS and CDR2 as SASEGT. CDR3 length: 13 amino acids. The CDR3 DNA follows: TGTGCCAGCAGTGATCAGGGAGGGACTGAAGCTTTCTTT. Its protein is CASSDQGGTEAFF.

The V call is TRBV2, the J call TRBJ1-2; D is perhaps TRBD1 (6 bases). This CDR3 has 15 amino acids. The germline V and J ends were trimmed by 10 bases and 4 bases, with 22 bases remaining between them. The V gene's germline CDR1 is SNHLY and CDR2 FYNNEI. The CDR3 DNA is TGTGCCACCCCCACCAGGGGTAGACGTGTCTATGGCTACACCTTC. This gives the protein CATPTRGRRVYGYTF.

This sequence joins TRBV7-8 and TRBJ2-5, with TRBD2 identical over 7 bases. CDR1 SGHVS and CDR2 FQNEAQ come from the germline V gene. The CDR3 runs 13 residues. Germline trimming cut 5 bases from V and 3 bases from J; bases unmatched to any gene: 3. This CDR3 reads CASSATSEETQYF. The CDR3 nucleotides are TGTGCCAGCAGCGCAACTAGCGAAGAGACCCAGTACTTC.

The chain couples TRBV15 to TRBJ2-1, with D perhaps TRBD1 (6 bases). Looked up from germline, CDR1 is LNHNV and CDR2 is YYDKDF (reference sequence). V was pared by 1 base and J by 5 bases, with 9 bases between. The length of the CDR3 is 14 residues. The CDR3 bases are TGTGCCACCAGCAGAGGAACAGGGAACAATGAGCAGTTCTTC. This sequence encodes CATSRGTGNNEQFF.

The CDR3 DNA is TGCGCCAGCAGTCCTTCTCTTAGCCCTGAAGCTTTCTTT. This translates into CASSPSLSPEAFF. J is TRBJ1-1 and V is TRBV10-2; D gene uncertain. Trimming cost V 5 bases and J 6 bases, with 13 bases left between them. Germline V lookup: CDR1 WSHSY, CDR2 SAAADI. The CDR3 has 13 residues.

The chain couples TRBV6-1 to TRBJ1-2; D gene uncertain. Germline V gene data show CDR1 as MNHNS and CDR2 as SASEGT. The CDR3 is 14 amino acids. V was cut by 3 bases and J by 8 bases, with 16 bases left in between. CDR3 sequence reads: CASSEYTTREGYTF. For the CDR3, the DNA is TGTGCCAGCAGTGAGTACACGACCCGGGAAGGCTACACCTTC.

The gene calls are TRBV25-1 and TRBJ1-2, with a weak D call TRBD1 (5 bases). V shed 2 bases and J shed 5 bases, with 6 bases lying between them. Germline V gene data show CDR1 as MGHDK and CDR2 as SYGVNS. CDR3 length: 12 amino acids. This chain's CDR3 is CASSEQGYGYTF. CDR3 nucleotide sequence: TGTGCCAGCAGTGAACAGGGTTATGGCTACACCTTC.

In this sample, this clone turned up once. CDR3 sequence reads: CASSVGTEGHQQYF. As DNA, the CDR3 is TGTGCCAGCAGCGTAGGTACAGAGGGTCACCAGCAGTACTTC. The chain joins TRBV9 to TRBJ2-7; D possibly corresponds to TRBD2 (5 bases). Between the trimmed V and J ends, which lost 0 bases and 8 bases, there was a span of 15 bases. The CDR3 consists of 14 residues. The germline gives CDR1 SGDLS, CDR2 YYNGEE.

The genes are TRBV6-1 and TRBJ1-2; D is ambiguous. The germline CDR1 and CDR2 sequences are MNHNS and SASEGT. The V end lost 2 bases, the J end lost 1 base, and 20 bases lay between the germline ends. The CDR3 totals 18 residues. CDR3 sequence (DNA): TGTGCCAGCAGTGAACTCGCGGGCAGTGTGCGGGTTAACTATGGCTACACCTTC. It encodes CASSELAGSVRVNYGYTF.

This chain joins TRBV29-1 and TRBJ1-3; D is unresolved. V was shortened by 7 bases and J by 0 bases, with 10 bases between the two germline ends. CDR1 and CDR2 from the germline V gene are SQVTM and ANQGSEA. This CDR3 has 13 amino acids. CDR3 protein: CSGSWSSGNTIYF. CDR3 sequence (DNA): TGCAGCGGTTCTTGGAGCTCTGGAAACACCATATATTTT.

The chain employs TRBV19 and TRBJ1-5; D not resolved. The germline V gene has CDR1 LNHDA and CDR2 SQIVND (reference sequence). There are 13 residues in the CDR3. Between the trimmed V and J ends, which lost 3 bases and 7 bases, there was a span of 10 bases. The CDR3 DNA sequence: TGTGCCAGTAGTATTGTGGGAGGGCAGCCCCAGCATTTT. Translated: CASSIVGGQPQHF.

The J gene is TRBJ2-3, the V gene TRBV6-6; 9 bases are shared with TRBD1. Germline-derived CDR1 and CDR2 are MNHNY and SVGAGI (reference sequence). The CDR3 length is 15 residues. V was clipped by 8 bases and J by 3 bases; unmatched bases: 9. CDR3 DNA sequence: TGTGCCAGCGCCGGGAGACAGGGGGAGACAGATACGCAGTATTTT. This gives the protein CASAGRQGETDTQYF.

The rearrangement uses TRBV30 and TRBJ2-3, with 7 bases identical to TRBD2. Germline V gives CDR1 GTSNPN, CDR2 SVGIG (reference sequence). J was trimmed by 0 bases and V by 0 bases; bases with no gene match: 6. The CDR3 loop spans 16 amino acids. CDR3 loop: CAWSVSWRGSTDTQYF. The CDR3 nucleotides read TGTGCCTGGAGTGTGAGTTGGCGGGGGAGCACAGATACGCAGTATTTT.

V usage is TRBV5-4 and J usage is TRBJ1-1; D not resolved. The CDR3 runs 13 residues. Germline V gives CDR1 SGHNT, CDR2 YYREEE (reference sequence). Trimming removed 0 bases at V and 1 base at J, with 4 bases between. This CDR3 reads CASSLVRNTEAFF. The DNA for the CDR3 is TGTGCCAGCAGCTTGGTCCGGAACACTGAAGCTTTCTTT. Filled out from reference TRBV5-4 and TRBJ1-1, the complete variable domain reads ETGVTQSPTHLIKTRGQQVTLRCSSQSGHNTVSWYQQALGQGPQFIFQYYREEENGRGNFPPRFSGLQFPNYSSELNVNALELDDSALYLCASSLVRNTEAFFGQGTRLTVV.

This chain connects TRBV29-1 to TRBJ1-4, with 8 bases matching TRBD1. Per germline, CDR1 SQVTM and CDR2 ANQGSEA. The V and J ends lost 0 bases and 8 bases, in that order; junction bases with no gene match: 2. The CDR3 runs to 13 residues. The CDR3 region is CSVEEGDREKLFF. The CDR3 DNA is TGCAGCGTTGAAGAGGGGGACAGGGAAAAACTGTTTTTT.

This sequence joins TRBV5-1 and TRBJ1-2; 8 bases fit TRBD1. Germline CDR1 is SGHRS and CDR2 is YFSETQ. CDR3 length equals 15 residues. With V trimmed by 3 bases and J by 8 bases, 12 bases remained unmatched. CDR3 protein: CASSSNIQGAQGYTF. CDR3 DNA: TGCGCCAGCAGCTCAAATATTCAGGGGGCGCAAGGCTACACCTTC.

The chain joins TRBV29-1 to TRBJ1-4; D is undetermined. From germline, CDR1 is SQVTM and CDR2 ANQGSEA. Trimming pared 4 bases from V and 4 bases from J, leaving 16 bases between. The CDR3 covers 15 residues. In DNA form, the CDR3 reads TGCAGCGTTGTAGGTGAAGGCAGAGGTAATGAAAAACTGTTTTTT. Protein product: CSVVGEGRGNEKLFF.